This TCR beta chain was found in a study of blood T cell repertoires in COVID-19. Background on the study: Some COVID-19 samples were acute and others convalescent; all came from the United States, Italy and Spain. The analysed material was cDNA or gDNA that came from T cells, B-cell-depleted T cells, or PBMCs.

This clone was counted a single time. Authors' processing steps: Using reference gene primer amplification, nucleated cell counts were estimated. The method was immunoSEQ multiplex PCR; TCRdb's version includes in-frame clones alone and lacks a portion of them. That table is the source of V, J and clone size, and D and trimming were worked out from the DNA. The table has a few hundred thousand clones, 80% to 90% seen once. V gave up 4 bases and J gave up 3 bases; unmatched junction bases: 7. CDR3 length equals 14 residues. Germline assignment: CDR1 SGHRS and CDR2 YFSETQ. V and J are TRBV5-1 and TRBJ2-7; 7 nucleotides match TRBD1. Specimen: peripheral blood. This receptor was obtained from a woman in her 70s with acute or convalescent COVID-19. The CDR3 protein is CASSIDRENYEQYF. In DNA, the CDR3 is TGCGCCAGCAGCATAGACAGGGAAAACTACGAGCAGTACTTC.